This entry describes one T cell receptor beta chain. Its matching antigen is unknown. Assay: immunoSEQ multiplex PCR; the TCRdb copy retains only in-frame clones and omits some. This sample has about 74,000 clones; under 90% occur once, and the top ten carry approximately 0.55%. The source of the sample is a study of T cell clones after liver transplantation. The overall study: In this trial, immunosuppression withdrawal was attempted within 2 years of liver transplant. Study-level points and caveats: In 5 of 8 subjects, circulating graft-donor-reactive CD4 TCRbeta sequences fell significantly after transplant.

The CDR3 spans 15 residues. V lost 4 bases and J 2 bases, leaving 14 bases between the germline ends. Germline V gives CDR1 SGDLS, CDR2 YYNGEE. The chain is built from TRBV9 and TRBJ2-3; D might be TRBD1 or TRBD2, each matching 6 bases. This sample comprised CD4+ T cells from blood, obtained before liver transplant. The sequence derives from a human donor who received a liver transplant. As DNA, the CDR3 is TGTGCCAGCAGCCCCCGGAGGGACATCACAGATACGCAGTATTTT. The encoded protein is CASSPRRDITDTQYF.